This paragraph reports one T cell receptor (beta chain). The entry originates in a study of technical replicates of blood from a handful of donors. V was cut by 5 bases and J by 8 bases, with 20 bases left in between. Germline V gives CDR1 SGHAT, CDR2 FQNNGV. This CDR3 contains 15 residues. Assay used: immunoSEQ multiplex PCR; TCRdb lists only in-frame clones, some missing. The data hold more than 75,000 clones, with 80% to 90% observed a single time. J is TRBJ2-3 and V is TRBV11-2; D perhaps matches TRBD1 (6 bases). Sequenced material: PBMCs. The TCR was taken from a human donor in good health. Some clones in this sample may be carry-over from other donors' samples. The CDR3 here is CASSPRGASRGTQYF. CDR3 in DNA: TGTGCCAGCAGCCCCCGAGGGGCAAGCAGGGGTACGCAGTATTTT. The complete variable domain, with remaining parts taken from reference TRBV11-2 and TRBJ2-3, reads EAGVAQSPRYKIIEKRQSVAFWCNPISGHATLYWYQQILGQGPKLLIQFQNNGVVDDSQLPKDRFSAERLKGVDSTLKIQPAKLEDSAVYLCASSPRGASRGTQYFGPGTRLTVL.